The clone carrying this TCR beta chain was seen repeatedly, ten times or more. Its cognate antigen is unknown. Transcripts of RNA were the source for amplifying TCR beta CDR3 regions. HTBI primers were employed in first-round RT-PCR, then a second-round multiplex PCR followed. TCRdb ran MiXCR on the multiplex PCR reads and lists one entry per CDR3 protein. The table lists roughly 1.1 million distinct CDR3 sequences, about two fifths of them singletons. This record comes from a study of Graves' ophthalmopathy and Graves' hyperthyroidism. Looked up from germline, CDR1 is SGHVS and CDR2 is FQNEAQ. J gave up 0 bases and V 3 bases, and 3 bases lay outside the gene matches. This CDR3 contains 17 residues. Study-level points and caveats: Blood shared most expanded thyroid clonotypes above 0.001 frequency.

The chain carries TRBV7-8 and TRBJ2-6, with 9 nucleotides matching TRBD1. The sequenced material came from peripheral blood or thyroid tissue (not recorded which). The sequence was collected from an adult man with Graves' hyperthyroidism. The CDR3 protein is CASSFWDRASGANVLTF. CDR3 DNA sequence: TGTGCCAGCAGCTTTTGGGACAGGGCCTCTGGGGCCAACGTCCTGACTTTC.